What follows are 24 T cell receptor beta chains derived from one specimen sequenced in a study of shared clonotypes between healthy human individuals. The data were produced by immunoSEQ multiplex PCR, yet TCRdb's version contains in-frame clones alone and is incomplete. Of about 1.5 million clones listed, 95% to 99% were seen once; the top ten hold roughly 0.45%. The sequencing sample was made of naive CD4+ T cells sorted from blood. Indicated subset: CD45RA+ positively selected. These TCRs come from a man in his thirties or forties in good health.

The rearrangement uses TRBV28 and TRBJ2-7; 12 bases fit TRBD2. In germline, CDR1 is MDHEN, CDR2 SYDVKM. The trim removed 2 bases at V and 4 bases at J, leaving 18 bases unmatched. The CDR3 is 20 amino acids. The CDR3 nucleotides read TGTGCCAGCAGTTTAAGTGGGACTAGCGGGCGGAGGCTGGTTGTGTACGAGCAGTACTTC. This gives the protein CASSLSGTSGRRLVVYEQYF.

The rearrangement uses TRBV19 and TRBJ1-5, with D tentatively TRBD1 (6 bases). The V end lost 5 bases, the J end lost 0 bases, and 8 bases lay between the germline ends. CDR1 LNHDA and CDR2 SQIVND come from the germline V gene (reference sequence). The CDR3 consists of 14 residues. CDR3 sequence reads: CASSGGLSNQPQHF. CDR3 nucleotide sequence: TGTGCCAGTAGTGGGGGGCTTAGCAATCAGCCCCAGCATTTT.

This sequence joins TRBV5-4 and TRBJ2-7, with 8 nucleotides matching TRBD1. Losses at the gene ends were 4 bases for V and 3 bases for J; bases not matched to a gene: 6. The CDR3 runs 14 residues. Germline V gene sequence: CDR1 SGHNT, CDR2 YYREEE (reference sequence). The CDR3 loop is CASSHGQGLYEQYF. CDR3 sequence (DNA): TGTGCCAGCAGCCACGGACAGGGTCTCTACGAGCAGTACTTC.

CDR3 DNA sequence: TGTGCCAGCAGCTCCGCCGGAGCGGGAGGAGATACGCAGTATTTT. It specifies CASSSAGAGGDTQYF. The rearrangement links TRBV28 to TRBJ2-3, with TRBD2 identical over 9 bases. V gave up 6 bases and J gave up 5 bases; unmatched junction bases: 9. The CDR3 length is 15 residues. Germline V gives CDR1 MDHEN, CDR2 SYDVKM.

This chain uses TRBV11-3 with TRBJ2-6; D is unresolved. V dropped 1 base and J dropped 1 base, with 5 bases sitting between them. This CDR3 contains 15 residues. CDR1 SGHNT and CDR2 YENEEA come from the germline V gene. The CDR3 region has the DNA TGTGCCAGCAGCTTAGTAGGGTCTGGGGCCAACGTCCTGACTTTC. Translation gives CASSLVGSGANVLTF.

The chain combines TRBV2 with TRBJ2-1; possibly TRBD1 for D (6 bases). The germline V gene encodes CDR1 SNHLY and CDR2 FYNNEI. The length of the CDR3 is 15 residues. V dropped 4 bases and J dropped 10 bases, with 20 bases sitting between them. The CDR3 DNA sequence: TGTGCCAGCAGTGTTGGGGGTTTGGGGGCCCGGGAGCAGTTCTTC. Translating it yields CASSVGGLGAREQFF.

Here the CDR3 reads CASSPGLAGPGELFF. In nucleotides, the CDR3 is TGCGCCAGCAGCCCGGGACTAGCCGGGCCCGGGGAGCTGTTTTTT. This chain joins TRBV5-1 and TRBJ2-2; 9 bases are a match to TRBD2. This CDR3 contains 15 residues. Germline V CDR1 and CDR2: SGHRS, YFSETQ. J gave up 6 bases and V 4 bases, and 7 bases lay outside the gene matches. The variable domain in full, completed from reference TRBV5-1 and TRBJ2-2, reads KAGVTQTPRYLIKTRGQQVTLSCSPISGHRSVSWYQQTPGQGLQFLFEYFSETQRNKGNFPGRFSGRQFSNSRSEMNVSTLELGDSALYLCASSPGLAGPGELFFGEGSRLTVL.

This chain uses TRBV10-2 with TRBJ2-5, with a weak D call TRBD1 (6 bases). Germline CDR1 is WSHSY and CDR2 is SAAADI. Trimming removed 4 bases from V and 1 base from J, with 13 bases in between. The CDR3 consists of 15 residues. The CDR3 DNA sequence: TGCGCCAGCAGTGGCCAGGGGTTTCCCCAAGAGACCCAGTACTTC. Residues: CASSGQGFPQETQYF.

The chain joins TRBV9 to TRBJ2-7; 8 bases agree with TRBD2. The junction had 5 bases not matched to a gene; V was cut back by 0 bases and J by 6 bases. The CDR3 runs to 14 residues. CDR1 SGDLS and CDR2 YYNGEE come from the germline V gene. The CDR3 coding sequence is TGTGCCAGCAGCGTAGAAGGACTAGCTTTCGAGCAGTACTTC. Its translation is CASSVEGLAFEQYF.

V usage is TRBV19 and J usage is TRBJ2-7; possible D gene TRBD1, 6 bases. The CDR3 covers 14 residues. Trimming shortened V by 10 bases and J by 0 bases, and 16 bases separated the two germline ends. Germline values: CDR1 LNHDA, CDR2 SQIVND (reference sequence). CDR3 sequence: CATSGTPNSYEQYF. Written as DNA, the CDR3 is TGTGCCACCTCCGGGACACCAAACTCCTACGAGCAGTACTTC.

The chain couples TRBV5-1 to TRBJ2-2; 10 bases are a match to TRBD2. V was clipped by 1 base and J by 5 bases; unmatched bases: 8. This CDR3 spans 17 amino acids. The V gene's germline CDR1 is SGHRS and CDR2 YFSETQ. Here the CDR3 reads CASSLWRGSGRTGELFF. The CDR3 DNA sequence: TGCGCCAGCAGCTTGTGGAGGGGTAGCGGGAGGACCGGGGAGCTGTTTTTT.

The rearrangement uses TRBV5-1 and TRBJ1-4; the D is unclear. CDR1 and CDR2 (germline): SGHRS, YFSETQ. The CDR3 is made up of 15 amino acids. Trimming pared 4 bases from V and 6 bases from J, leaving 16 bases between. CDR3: CASSLAPLFDEKLFF. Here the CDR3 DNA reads TGCGCCAGCAGCCTGGCCCCCCTTTTTGATGAAAAACTGTTTTTT.

The CDR3 bases are TGTGCCAGCAGTTACGAAGGGGAGTCTCCCAATGAGCAGTTCTTC. Translated, it gives CASSYEGESPNEQFF. The rearrangement links TRBV6-6 to TRBJ2-1; perhaps D is TRBD1 or TRBD2 (5 bases each). Germline loops: CDR1 MNHNY, CDR2 SVGAGI (reference sequence). The length of the CDR3 is 15 residues. The V end was cut by 2 bases, the J end by 6 bases, with 14 bases between.

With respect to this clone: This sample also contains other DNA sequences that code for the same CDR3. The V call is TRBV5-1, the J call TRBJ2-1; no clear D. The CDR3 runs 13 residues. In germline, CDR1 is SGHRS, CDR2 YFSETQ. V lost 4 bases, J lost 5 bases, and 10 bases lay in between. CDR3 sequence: CASSPDTDNEQFF. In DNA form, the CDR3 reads TGCGCCAGCAGCCCCGATACCGACAATGAGCAGTTCTTC.

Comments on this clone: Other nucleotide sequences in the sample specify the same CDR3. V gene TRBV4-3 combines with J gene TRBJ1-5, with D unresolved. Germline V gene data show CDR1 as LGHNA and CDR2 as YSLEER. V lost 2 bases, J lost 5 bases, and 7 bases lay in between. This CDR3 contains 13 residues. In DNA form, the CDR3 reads TGCGCCAGCAGCCAAAGACGCGATCAGCCCCAGCATTTT. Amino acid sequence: CASSQRRDQPQHF.

Here the CDR3 reads CASSALISGLAGKELFF. Written as DNA, the CDR3 is TGTGCCAGCAGTGCACTCATCTCAGGACTAGCGGGCAAGGAGCTGTTTTTT. The J gene is TRBJ2-2, the V gene TRBV2; 11 nucleotides align to TRBD2. With 4 bases clipped from V and 10 bases from J, the junction kept 14 bases outside the gene matches. This CDR3 comprises 17 residues. CDR1 and CDR2 from the germline V gene are SNHLY and FYNNEI.

CDR3 sequence (DNA): TGCGCCAGCAGCAAAGCAACCCCCGGGGCCTACAATGAGCAGTTCTTC. It translates to CASSKATPGAYNEQFF. The chain uses TRBV4-3 and TRBJ2-1; D possibly corresponds to TRBD2 (5 bases). The CDR3 sequence is 16 residues long. V was trimmed by 5 bases and J by 2 bases, leaving 16 bases between them. Germline loops: CDR1 LGHNA, CDR2 YSLEER.

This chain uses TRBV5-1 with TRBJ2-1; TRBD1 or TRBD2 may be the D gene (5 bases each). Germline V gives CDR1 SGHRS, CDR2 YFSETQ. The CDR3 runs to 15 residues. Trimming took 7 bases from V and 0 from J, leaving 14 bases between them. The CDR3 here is CASATGTSSYNEQFF. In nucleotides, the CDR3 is TGCGCCAGCGCGACCGGGACGAGCTCCTACAATGAGCAGTTCTTC.

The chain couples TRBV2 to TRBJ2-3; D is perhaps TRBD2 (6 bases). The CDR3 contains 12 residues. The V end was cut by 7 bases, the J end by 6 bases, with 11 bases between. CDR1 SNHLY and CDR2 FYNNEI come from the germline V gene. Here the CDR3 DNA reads TGTGCCAGCATCGAGGCGGGGGATACGCAGTATTTT. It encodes CASIEAGDTQYF. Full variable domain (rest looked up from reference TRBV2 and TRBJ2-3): EPEVTQTPSHQVTQMGQEVILRCVPISNHLYFYWYRQILGQKVEFLVSFYNNEISEKSEIFDDQFSVERPDGSNFTLKIRSTKLEDSAMYFCASIEAGDTQYFGPGTRLTVL.

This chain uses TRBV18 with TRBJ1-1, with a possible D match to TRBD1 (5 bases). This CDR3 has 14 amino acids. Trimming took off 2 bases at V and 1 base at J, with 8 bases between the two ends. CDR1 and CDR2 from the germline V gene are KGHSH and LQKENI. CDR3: CASSPSGQNTEAFF. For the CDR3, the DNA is TGTGCCAGCTCACCAAGTGGACAGAACACTGAAGCTTTCTTT.

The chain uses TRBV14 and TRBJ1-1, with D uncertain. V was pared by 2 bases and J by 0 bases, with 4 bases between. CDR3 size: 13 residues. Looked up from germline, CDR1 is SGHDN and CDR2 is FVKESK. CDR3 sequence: CASSQFVNTEAFF. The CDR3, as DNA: TGTGCCAGCAGCCAATTCGTGAACACTGAAGCTTTCTTT. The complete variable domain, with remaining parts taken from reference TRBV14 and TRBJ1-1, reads EAGVTQFPSHSVIEKGQTVTLRCDPISGHDNLYWYRRVMGKEIKFLLHFVKESKQDESGMPNNRFLAERTGGTYSTLKVQPAELEDSGVYFCASSQFVNTEAFFGQGTRLTVV.

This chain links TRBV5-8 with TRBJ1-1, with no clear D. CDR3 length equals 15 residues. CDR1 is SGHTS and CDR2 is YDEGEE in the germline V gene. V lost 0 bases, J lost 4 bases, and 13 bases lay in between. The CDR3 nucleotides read TGTGCCAGCAGCTTGGAATCAGGCTTTATCACTGAAGCTTTCTTT. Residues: CASSLESGFITEAFF.

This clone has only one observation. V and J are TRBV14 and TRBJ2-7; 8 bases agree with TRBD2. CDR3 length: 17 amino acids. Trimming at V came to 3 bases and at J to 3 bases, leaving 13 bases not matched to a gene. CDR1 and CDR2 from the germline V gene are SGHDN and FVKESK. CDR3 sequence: CASSHPKALAGRYEQYF. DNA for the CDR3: TGTGCCAGCAGCCATCCAAAAGCCCTAGCGGGTCGCTACGAGCAGTACTTC.

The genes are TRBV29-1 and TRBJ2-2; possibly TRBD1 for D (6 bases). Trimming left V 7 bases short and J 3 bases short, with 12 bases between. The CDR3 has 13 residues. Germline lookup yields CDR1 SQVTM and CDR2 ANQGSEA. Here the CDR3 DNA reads TGCAGCGCTGGGGGCATGTACACCGGGGAGCTGTTTTTT. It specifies CSAGGMYTGELFF.